The TCR beta chain under discussion was sequenced for a study of Graves' ophthalmopathy and Graves' hyperthyroidism. Study-wide context: Untreated patients at initial diagnosis provided peripheral blood.

CDR1 SGHTA and CDR2 FQGTGA come from the germline V gene. V lost 1 base, J lost 7 bases, and 8 bases lay in between. The CDR3 has 13 residues. Study results and caveats: The study's model predicted ophthalmopathy progression at roughly 64% sensitivity and about 72% specificity.

Active ophthalmopathy (CAS at least 3, NOSPECS at least 4), lasting under 3 months. Amplification of the TCR beta CDR3 regions used RNA transcripts (as template). RT-PCR with HTBI primers came first, then second-round multiplex PCR. TCRdb redid the calling of the multiplex PCR reads with MiXCR, one entry per CDR3 protein. The sample records 150,000 to 200,000 distinct CDR3 sequences, 39% being singletons. About this clonotype: Its antigen remains unidentified.

Sequencing used peripheral blood. The chain recombines TRBV7-3 with TRBJ2-4, with D uncertain. This clonotype was sampled from a man younger than 40 with Graves' ophthalmopathy. The CDR3 loop is CASSLNPENIQYF. The CDR3 DNA is TGTGCCAGCAGCTTAAATCCGGAGAACATTCAGTACTTC.